This paragraph reports one T cell receptor (beta chain). One junction end does not reproduce the germline sequence, and a read error may be involved. Per the germline V gene, CDR1 is MNHEY and CDR2 is SVGAGI. The CDR3 has 12 amino acids. These data belong to a study of glioma-infiltrating T cells after dendritic cell vaccination. As for the study in general: The vaccine used monocyte-derived dendritic cells pulsed overnight with autologous tumor lysate.

The data were produced by immunoSEQ multiplex PCR, yet TCRdb's version contains in-frame clones alone and is incomplete. Of 30,000 to 40,000 clones in the sample, roughly 79% were seen once. The chain is built from TRBV6-5 and TRBJ1-6; D remains unclear. This receptor was identified in a human donor with glioblastoma. Sequencing used blood, obtained before dendritic cell vaccination. The CDR3 loop reads CASRSPNSPLHF. CDR3 sequence (DNA): TGTGCCAGCAGGTCGCCTAATTCCCCCCTCCACTTT.